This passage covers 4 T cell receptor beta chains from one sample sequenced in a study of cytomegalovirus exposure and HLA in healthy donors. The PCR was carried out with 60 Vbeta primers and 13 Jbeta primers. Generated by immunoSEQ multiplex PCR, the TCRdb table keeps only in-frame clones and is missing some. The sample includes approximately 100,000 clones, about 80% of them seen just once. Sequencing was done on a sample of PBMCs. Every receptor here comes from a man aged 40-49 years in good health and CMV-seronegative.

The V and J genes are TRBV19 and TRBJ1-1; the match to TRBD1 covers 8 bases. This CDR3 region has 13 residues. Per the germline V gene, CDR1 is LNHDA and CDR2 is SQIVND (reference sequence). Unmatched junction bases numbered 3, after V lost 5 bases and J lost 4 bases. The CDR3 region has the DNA TGTGCCAGTAGTTCAGGGGGCCCCACTGAAGCTTTCTTT. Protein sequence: CASSSGGPTEAFF.

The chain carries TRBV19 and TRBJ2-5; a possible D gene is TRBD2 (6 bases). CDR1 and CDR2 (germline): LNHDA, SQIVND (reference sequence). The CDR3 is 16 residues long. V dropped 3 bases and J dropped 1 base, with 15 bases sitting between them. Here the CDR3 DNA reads TGTGCCAGTAGTATGGTTGGACTAAAGGGCCAAGAGACCCAGTACTTC. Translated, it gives CASSMVGLKGQETQYF.

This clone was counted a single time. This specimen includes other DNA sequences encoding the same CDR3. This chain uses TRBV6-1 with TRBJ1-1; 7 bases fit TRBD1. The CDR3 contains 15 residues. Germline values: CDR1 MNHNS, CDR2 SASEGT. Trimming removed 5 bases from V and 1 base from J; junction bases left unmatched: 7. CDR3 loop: CASSKPGQQNTEAFF. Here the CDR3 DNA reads TGTGCCAGCAGTAAACCGGGACAGCAGAACACTGAAGCTTTCTTT.

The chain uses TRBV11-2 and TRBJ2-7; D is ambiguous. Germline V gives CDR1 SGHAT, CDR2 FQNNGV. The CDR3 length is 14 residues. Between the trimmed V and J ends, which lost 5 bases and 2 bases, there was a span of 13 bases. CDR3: CASSPPAGTYEQYF. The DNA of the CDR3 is TGTGCCAGCAGCCCCCCGGCAGGCACCTACGAGCAGTACTTC. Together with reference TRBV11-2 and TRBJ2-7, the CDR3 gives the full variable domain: EAGVAQSPRYKIIEKRQSVAFWCNPISGHATLYWYQQILGQGPKLLIQFQNNGVVDDSQLPKDRFSAERLKGVDSTLKIQPAKLEDSAVYLCASSPPAGTYEQYFGPGTRLTVT.